The clone carrying this TCR beta chain was observed a few times. As handled by the study authors: Reference gene primer amplification in the assay estimated nucleated cell counts. The method was immunoSEQ multiplex PCR; TCRdb's version includes in-frame clones alone and lacks a portion of them. That table is the source of V, J and clone size, and D and trimming were worked out from the DNA. This sample carries 70,000 to 85,000 clones, 70% to 90% of them seen once, and the ten largest clones take around 2.8%. The V and J ends lost 7 bases and 7 bases, in that order; junction bases with no gene match: 8. There are 14 residues in the CDR3. CDR1 and CDR2 (germline): MNHEY, SVGAGI. The record originates from a study of blood T cell repertoires in COVID-19. Study-level background: The samples span acute and convalescent COVID-19 from the United States, Italy and Spain. PBMCs, B-cell-depleted T cells, or T cells were the source of the cDNA or gDNA that made up the material.

The receptor comes from an older man with active or convalescent COVID-19. This chain uses TRBV6-5 with TRBJ2-1; 9 nucleotides agree with TRBD2. The sample comprised peripheral blood. The CDR3 loop reads CASKRSGSGNEQFF. For the CDR3, the DNA is TGTGCCAGCAAGCGTAGCGGGAGTGGAAATGAGCAGTTCTTC.